Each of the 4 T cell receptor beta chains below was sequenced from the same sample in a study of Ad26.COV2.S vaccination and SARS-CoV-2 variants. Profiling relied on immunoSEQ multiplex PCR, and the TCRdb table lists in-frame clones only, not all of them. The sample shows some 250,000 clones, around 87% of them seen only once. Noted treatment: around 19 received Ad26.COV2.S at low or high dose, single or two shots; roughly five received placebo; per-sample allocation not given. The samples were gathered on day 63 after the first injection of vaccine or placebo. The material sequenced was peripheral blood, taken in a trial of Ad26.COV2.S vaccine versus placebo. These receptors were collected from a person aged 18-60 years who received the Ad26.COV2.S COVID-19 vaccine or a placebo.

The chain joins TRBV6-5 to TRBJ1-5; 7 bases are shared with TRBD1. The ends lost 6 bases at V and 5 bases at J; junction bases unmatched: 10. The CDR3 runs 15 residues. CDR1 and CDR2 from the germline V gene are MNHEY and SVGAGI. CDR3 amino acids: CASSPETGKYQPQHF. In nucleotides, the CDR3 is TGTGCCAGCAGCCCCGAGACAGGGAAGTATCAGCCCCAGCATTTT.

The chain is built from TRBV19 and TRBJ1-5, with 9 bases that match TRBD1. The V segment lost 8 bases and the J segment 7 bases; nucleotides outside the gene matches: 3. This CDR3 contains 12 residues. From germline, CDR1 is LNHDA and CDR2 SQIVND (reference sequence). The CDR3 DNA is TGTGCCAGTGGGACAGGGCTACAGCCCCAGCATTTT. Amino acids: CASGTGLQPQHF.

This chain connects TRBV5-1 to TRBJ2-2, with TRBD1 matching over 9 bases. CDR3 length: 17 amino acids. The germline V gene has CDR1 SGHRS and CDR2 YFSETQ. J lost 0 bases, V lost 4 bases, and 7 bases had no gene match. This chain's CDR3 is CASSDPRTGANTGELFF. The CDR3 bases are TGCGCCAGCAGCGACCCTCGGACAGGGGCGAACACCGGGGAGCTGTTTTTT.

The chain joins TRBV30 to TRBJ2-5; TRBD1 matches 11 bases. The CDR3 consists of 16 residues. The J segment lost 2 bases and the V segment lost 0 bases, leaving 5 bases of the junction unmatched. Germline V gene sequence: CDR1 GTSNPN, CDR2 SVGIG (reference sequence). CDR3 nucleotide sequence: TGTGCCTGGAGTGTACCGGGACAGGGGGTTCAAGAGACCCAGTACTTC. The encoded protein is CAWSVPGQGVQETQYF.